This T cell receptor (beta chain) originates from a study of cytomegalovirus exposure and HLA in healthy donors. This clone was seen just once. Its antigen is as yet unknown. PCR involved 60 Vbeta and 13 Jbeta primers. Measured with immunoSEQ multiplex PCR; TCRdb has only the in-frame clones, and not every one. The sample holds around 200,000 clones, roughly four fifths seen once. Germline values: CDR1 SGHAT, CDR2 FQDESV (reference sequence). The CDR3 has 12 amino acids. V was clipped by 6 bases and J by 6 bases, with 12 bases between them. Study-wide results and limits: Analyses of presence/absence relied on an assumption of roughly uniform sequencing depth across donors. It has been reported that TCR beta sequences accurately predicted the HLA-A and HLA-B alleles of most subjects. Analysis was performed later, and it showed HLA-associated TCR beta chains to be more clonally expanded than equally common others.

The sequence was collected from a woman in her 30s in good health and CMV-seropositive. The rearrangement uses TRBV11-1 and TRBJ2-7; D may be TRBD2 (7 bases). What was sequenced was PBMCs. The chain's CDR3 is CASSIGGAEQYF. The CDR3 DNA follows: TGTGCCAGCAGTATAGGGGGGGCCGAGCAGTACTTC. The whole variable domain, filled in from reference TRBV11-1 and TRBJ2-7, reads EAEVAQSPRYKITEKSQAVAFWCDPISGHATLYWYRQILGQGPELLVQFQDESVVDDSQLPKDRFSAERLKGVDSTLKIQPAELGDSAMYLCASSIGGAEQYFGPGTRLTVT.